Detailed here is one T cell receptor (beta chain). Its matching antigen is unknown. TCRdb independently ran MiXCR on the 5' RACE reads; one entry per CDR3 protein. This table has approximately 400,000 distinct CDR3 sequences, roughly 17% appearing once. This sample is part of a study of T-cell memory formation after mild COVID-19. Study summary: Clustering of TCRs was largely donor specific. The study's findings and limits: While clones contracting from day 15 to 85 were balanced between CD4 and CD8, later expanders leaned CD4+. The authors did not confirm SARS-CoV-2 specificity of second-wave clones peaking day 37.

The CDR3 has 15 amino acids. Germline loops: CDR1 MNHNS, CDR2 SASEGT. V gave up 3 bases and J gave up 11 bases; unmatched junction bases: 9. The gene calls are TRBV6-1 and TRBJ2-3; 12 positions agree with TRBD2. The receptor was isolated from a man aged 18 to 35 who had mild COVID-19 (a few samples of this study predate the infection). Cell type and time point are not known. Material: PBMCs or a T cell subset sorted from them (not recorded which). The CDR3 spells CASSELAGGLLGQYF. The CDR3 nucleotides are TGTGCCAGCAGTGAGCTAGCGGGGGGGCTCCTCGGGCAGTATTTT.